Detailed here is one T cell receptor beta chain. This record belongs to a study of blood T cell repertoires in COVID-19. This table comes from immunoSEQ multiplex PCR, and its TCRdb copy is limited to in-frame clones, with some not included. The table includes about 130,000 clones, 75% to 85% detected once. The sample was peripheral blood. This receptor was identified in a man older than 75 with acute or convalescent COVID-19.

CDR3 DNA sequence: TGTGCCAGCAGCTACAATAACTATGGCTACACCTTC. This translates into CASSYNNYGYTF. The chain carries TRBV5-6 and TRBJ1-2; no clear D. Germline CDR1 is SGHDT and CDR2 is YYEEEE. CDR3 size: 12 residues. V was cut by 3 bases and J by 1 base, with 4 bases left in between. Based on the CDR3 plus reference TRBV5-6 and TRBJ1-2, the full variable domain is DAGVTQSPTHLIKTRGQQVTLRCSPKSGHDTVSWYQQALGQGPQFIFQYYEEEERQRGNFPDRFSGHQFPNYSSELNVNALLLGDSALYLCASSYNNYGYTFGSGTRLTVV.